This T cell receptor beta chain was sequenced during a study of cytomegalovirus exposure and HLA in healthy donors. About the research overall: Early on, a data release was issued that held roughly 80 million unique TCRs from HLA-typed donors.

The study, taken as a whole, reports: Presence/absence comparisons presumed near-even sequencing depth among donors.

Remarks on this clone: Antigen unknown.

The germline V gene encodes CDR1 SGDLS and CDR2 YYNGEE. The CDR3 runs to 13 residues. V gave up 0 bases and J gave up 6 bases, with 10 bases separating them. The primer mix had 60 Vbeta and 13 Jbeta primers. Profiling relied on immunoSEQ multiplex PCR, and the TCRdb table lists in-frame clones only, not all of them. This table holds fewer than 150,000 clones, about two thirds found once. The rearrangement links TRBV9 to TRBJ2-7; no clear D gene. The material sequenced was PBMCs. This TCR was sampled from a woman aged 40 to 49 in good health and CMV-seropositive. CDR3 sequence: CASSVASSSEQYF. The CDR3, as DNA: TGTGCCAGCAGCGTAGCCAGCTCTAGCGAGCAGTACTTC. The whole variable domain, remainder taken from reference TRBV9 and TRBJ2-7, is DSGVTQTPKHLITATGQRVTLRCSPRSGDLSVYWYQQSLDQGLQFLIQYYNGEERAKGNILERFSAQQFPDLHSELNLSSLELGDSALYFCASSVASSSEQYFGPGTRLTVT.